This T cell receptor beta chain comes out of a study of cytomegalovirus exposure and HLA in healthy donors. In the study overall: For the approximately 420 genotyped donors, 75% to 90% fell within the Caucasian-associated ancestry cluster.

In the case of this clone: Its matching antigen is unknown.

General study points: Reportedly, diagnosis of cytomegalovirus status by the classifier showed high specificity and sensitivity.

Per germline, CDR1 SGHRS and CDR2 YFSETQ. V was clipped by 0 bases and J by 5 bases, with 11 bases between them. This CDR3 contains 14 residues. The PCR contained 60 Vbeta and 13 Jbeta primers. Assay: immunoSEQ multiplex PCR; the TCRdb copy retains only in-frame clones and omits some. The sample includes over 80,000 clones, about four fifths of them seen just once. The source of this sequence is a middle-aged man in good health and CMV-seropositive. V usage is TRBV5-1 and J usage is TRBJ1-2; the D gene is possibly TRBD1 (5 bases). Input material: PBMCs. CDR3 loop: CASSLGQNTYGYTF. The CDR3 DNA follows: TGCGCCAGCAGCTTGGGACAGAACACTTATGGCTACACCTTC.